This T cell receptor beta chain was observed in a study of CD8 T cells in Susac syndrome. The wider study: Patients with Susac syndrome who were sequenced included more than five with active disease and eight in remission. Notes on the study in general: It was acknowledged in the study that the number of individuals who were included in its TCR sequencing and HLA analysis was relatively small.

RNA in amounts of about 0.5 to 1 ug was reverse transcribed with random hexamers. Amplification of TCR beta CDR3 used immunoSEQ multiplex PCR across 54 Vbeta and 13 Jbeta. TCRdb reprocessed the immunoSEQ multiplex PCR reads with MiXCR, giving one entry per CDR3 protein. This sample has around 80,000 distinct CDR3 sequences; approximately 94% occur once, and the top ten carry 0.5% to 0.65%. Through negative isolation, CD4+ and CD8+ T cells were obtained, while TEMRA cells were enriched using FACS. With respect to this clonotype: Its antigen is as yet unknown.

The CDR3 is 13 residues long. The germline V and J ends were trimmed by 3 bases and 7 bases, with 8 bases remaining between them. Germline V lookup: CDR1 SGDLS, CDR2 YYNGEE. The origin of this receptor is a human donor with Susac syndrome. The chain couples TRBV9 to TRBJ1-6; weak D call: TRBD1 (5 bases). The material sequenced was CD8+ T cells from PBMCs. The CDR3 protein is CASSEGANSPLHF. The DNA of the CDR3 is TGTGCCAGCAGCGAAGGGGCCAATTCACCCCTCCACTTT.